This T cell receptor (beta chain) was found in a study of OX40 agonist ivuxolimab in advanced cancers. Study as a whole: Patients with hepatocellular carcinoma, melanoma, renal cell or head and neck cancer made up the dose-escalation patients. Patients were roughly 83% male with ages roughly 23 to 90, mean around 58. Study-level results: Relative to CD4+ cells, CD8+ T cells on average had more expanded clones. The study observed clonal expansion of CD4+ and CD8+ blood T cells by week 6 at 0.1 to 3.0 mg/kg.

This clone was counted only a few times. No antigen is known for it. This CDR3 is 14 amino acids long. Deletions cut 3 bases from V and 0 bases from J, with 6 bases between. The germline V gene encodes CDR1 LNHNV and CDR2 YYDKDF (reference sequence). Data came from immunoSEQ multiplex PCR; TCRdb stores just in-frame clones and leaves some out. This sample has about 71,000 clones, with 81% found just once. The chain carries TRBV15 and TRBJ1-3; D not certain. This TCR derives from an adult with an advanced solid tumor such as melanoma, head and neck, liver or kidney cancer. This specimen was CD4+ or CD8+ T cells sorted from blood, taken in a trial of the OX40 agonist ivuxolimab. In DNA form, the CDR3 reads TGTGCCACCAGCAGTAGTGACTCTGGAAACACCATATATTTT. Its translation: CATSSSDSGNTIYF.